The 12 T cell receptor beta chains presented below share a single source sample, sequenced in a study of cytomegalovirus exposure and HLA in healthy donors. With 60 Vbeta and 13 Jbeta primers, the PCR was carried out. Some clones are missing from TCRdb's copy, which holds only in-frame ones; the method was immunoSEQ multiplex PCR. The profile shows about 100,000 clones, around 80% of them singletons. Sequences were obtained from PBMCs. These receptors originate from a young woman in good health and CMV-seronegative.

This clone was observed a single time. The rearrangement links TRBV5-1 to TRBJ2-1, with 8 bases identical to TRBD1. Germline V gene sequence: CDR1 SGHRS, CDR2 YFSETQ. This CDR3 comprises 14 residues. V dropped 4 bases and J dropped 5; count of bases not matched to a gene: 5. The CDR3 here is CASSQGQADNEQFF. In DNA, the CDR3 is TGCGCCAGCAGCCAGGGACAGGCCGACAATGAGCAGTTCTTC.

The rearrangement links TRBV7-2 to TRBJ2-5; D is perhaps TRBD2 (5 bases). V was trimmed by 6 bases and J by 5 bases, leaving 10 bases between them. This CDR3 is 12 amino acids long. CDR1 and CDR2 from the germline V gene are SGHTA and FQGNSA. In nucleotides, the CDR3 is TGTGCCAGCAGTCAACTAGAGGAGACCCAGTACTTC. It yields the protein CASSQLEETQYF.

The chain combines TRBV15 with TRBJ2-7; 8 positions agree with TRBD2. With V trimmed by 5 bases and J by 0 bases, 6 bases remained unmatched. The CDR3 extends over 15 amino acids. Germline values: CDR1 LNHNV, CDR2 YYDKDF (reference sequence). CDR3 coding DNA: TGTGCCACCAGCTCGGGGGGGACGAGCTCCTACGAGCAGTACTTC. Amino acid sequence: CATSSGGTSSYEQYF.

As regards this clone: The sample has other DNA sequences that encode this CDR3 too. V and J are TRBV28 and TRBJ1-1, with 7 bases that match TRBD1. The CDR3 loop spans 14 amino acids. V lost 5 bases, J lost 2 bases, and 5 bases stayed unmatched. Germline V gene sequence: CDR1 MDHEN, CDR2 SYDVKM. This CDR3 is CASSAHRGNTEAFF. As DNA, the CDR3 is TGTGCCAGCAGTGCGCACAGGGGAAACACTGAAGCTTTCTTT. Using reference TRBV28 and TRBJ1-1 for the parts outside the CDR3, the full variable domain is DVKVTQSSRYLVKRTGEKVFLECVQDMDHENMFWYRQDPGLGLRLIYFSYDVKMKEKGDIPEGYSVSREKKERFSLILESASTNQTSMYLCASSAHRGNTEAFFGQGTRLTVV.

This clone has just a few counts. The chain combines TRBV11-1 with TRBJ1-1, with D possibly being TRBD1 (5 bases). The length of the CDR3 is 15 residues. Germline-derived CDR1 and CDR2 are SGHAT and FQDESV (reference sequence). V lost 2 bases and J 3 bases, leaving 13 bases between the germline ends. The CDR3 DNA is TGTGCCAGCAGCTTATATTCAGGGTTGGACACTGAAGCTTTCTTT. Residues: CASSLYSGLDTEAFF.

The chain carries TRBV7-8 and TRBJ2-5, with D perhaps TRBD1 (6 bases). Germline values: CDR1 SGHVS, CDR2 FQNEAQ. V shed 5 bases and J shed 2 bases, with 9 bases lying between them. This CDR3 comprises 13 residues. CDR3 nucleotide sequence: TGTGCCAGCAGCCCCGGGACACAAGAGACCCAGTACTTC. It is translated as CASSPGTQETQYF.

CDR3 nucleotide sequence: TGTGCCAGCAGTACCTACAGGGGGCTTGAAAAACTGTTTTTT. The encoded protein is CASSTYRGLEKLFF. The gene calls are TRBV2 and TRBJ1-4, with TRBD1 matching over 9 bases. Trimming removed 5 bases from V and 7 bases from J; junction bases left unmatched: 5. The CDR3 has 14 residues. CDR1 is SNHLY and CDR2 is FYNNEI in the germline V gene.

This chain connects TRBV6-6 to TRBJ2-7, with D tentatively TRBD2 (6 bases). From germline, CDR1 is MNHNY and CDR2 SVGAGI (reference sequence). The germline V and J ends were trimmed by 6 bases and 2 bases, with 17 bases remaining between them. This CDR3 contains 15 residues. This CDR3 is CASSTHTGRTYEQYF. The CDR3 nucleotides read TGTGCCAGCAGCACTCACACCGGGAGAACCTACGAGCAGTACTTC.

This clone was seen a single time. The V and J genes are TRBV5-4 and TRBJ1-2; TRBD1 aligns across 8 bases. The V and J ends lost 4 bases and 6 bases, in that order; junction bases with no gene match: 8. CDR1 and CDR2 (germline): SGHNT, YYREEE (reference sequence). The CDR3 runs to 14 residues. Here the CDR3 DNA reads TGTGCCAGCAGCCCTGGACAGGGTCCAGATGGCTACACCTTC. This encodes CASSPGQGPDGYTF.

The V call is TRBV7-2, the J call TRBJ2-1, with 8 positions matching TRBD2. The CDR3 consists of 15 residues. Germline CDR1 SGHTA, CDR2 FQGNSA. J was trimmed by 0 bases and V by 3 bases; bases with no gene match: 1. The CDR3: CASSFTSGSYNEQFF. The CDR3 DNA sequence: TGTGCCAGCAGCTTTACTAGCGGCTCCTACAATGAGCAGTTCTTC.

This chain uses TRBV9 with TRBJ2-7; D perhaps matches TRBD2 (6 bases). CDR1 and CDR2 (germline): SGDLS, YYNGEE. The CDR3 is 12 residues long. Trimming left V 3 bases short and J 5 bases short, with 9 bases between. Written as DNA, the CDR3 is TGTGCCAGCAGCGCTGGGACTCACGAGCAGTACTTC. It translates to CASSAGTHEQYF.

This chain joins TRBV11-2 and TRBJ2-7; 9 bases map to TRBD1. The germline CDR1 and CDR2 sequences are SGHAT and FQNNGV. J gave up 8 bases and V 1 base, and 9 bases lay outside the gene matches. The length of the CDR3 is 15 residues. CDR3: CASSLGSDRGSKQYF. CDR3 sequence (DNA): TGTGCCAGCAGCTTAGGATCGGACAGGGGAAGTAAGCAGTACTTC.